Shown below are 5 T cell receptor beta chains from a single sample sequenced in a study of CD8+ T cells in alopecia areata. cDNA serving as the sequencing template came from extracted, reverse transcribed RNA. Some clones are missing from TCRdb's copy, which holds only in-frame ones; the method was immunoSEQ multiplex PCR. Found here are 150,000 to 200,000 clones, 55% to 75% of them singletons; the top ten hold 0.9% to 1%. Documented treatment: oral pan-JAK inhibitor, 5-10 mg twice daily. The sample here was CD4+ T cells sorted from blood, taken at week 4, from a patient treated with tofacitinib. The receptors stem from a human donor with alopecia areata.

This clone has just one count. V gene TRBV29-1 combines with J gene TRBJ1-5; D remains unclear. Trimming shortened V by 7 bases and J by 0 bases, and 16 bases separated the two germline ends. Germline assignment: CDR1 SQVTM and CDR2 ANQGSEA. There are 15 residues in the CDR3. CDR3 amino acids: CSATLEIGSNQPQHF. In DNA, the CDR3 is TGCAGCGCCACCTTGGAAATCGGTAGCAATCAGCCCCAGCATTTT.

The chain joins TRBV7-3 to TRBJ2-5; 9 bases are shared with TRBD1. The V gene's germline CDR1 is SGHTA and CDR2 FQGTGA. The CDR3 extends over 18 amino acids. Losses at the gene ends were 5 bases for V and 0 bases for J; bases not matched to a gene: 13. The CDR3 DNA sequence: TGTGCCAGCAGCCTTGGCACTTGGGGACAGGGCAACCAAGAGACCCAGTACTTC. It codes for CASSLGTWGQGNQETQYF.

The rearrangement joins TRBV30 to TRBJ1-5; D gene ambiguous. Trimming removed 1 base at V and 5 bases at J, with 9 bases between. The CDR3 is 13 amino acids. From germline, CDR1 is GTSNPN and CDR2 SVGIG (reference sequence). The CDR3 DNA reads TGTGCCTGGAGTGCCTCCGAGGATCAGCCCCAGCATTTT. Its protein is CAWSASEDQPQHF.

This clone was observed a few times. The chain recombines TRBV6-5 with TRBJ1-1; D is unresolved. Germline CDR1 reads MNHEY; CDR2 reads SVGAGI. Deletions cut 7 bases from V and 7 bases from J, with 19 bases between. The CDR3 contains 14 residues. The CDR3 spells CASIEVKGVGEAFF. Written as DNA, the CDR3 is TGTGCCAGCATCGAAGTAAAGGGCGTCGGTGAAGCTTTCTTT.

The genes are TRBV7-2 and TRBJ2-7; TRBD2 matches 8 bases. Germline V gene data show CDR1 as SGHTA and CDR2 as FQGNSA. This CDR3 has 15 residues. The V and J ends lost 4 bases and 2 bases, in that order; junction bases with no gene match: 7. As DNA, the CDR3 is TGTGCCAGCAGCTCACCCGGGACTAGGACCTACGAGCAGTACTTC. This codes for CASSSPGTRTYEQYF.